One T cell receptor beta chain is described in this entry. Its target is unknown. Sequencing used cDNA as its template, made by extracting RNA and reverse transcribing it. TCRdb's table, derived via immunoSEQ multiplex PCR, lists solely in-frame clones and lacks some. Of 100,000 to 150,000 clones listed, roughly 50% are singletons. This sample was taken from a study of CD8+ T cells in alopecia areata. Overall study results and limits: Lesional scalp exceeded normal scalp in clonality, especially in alopecia totalis/universalis. Clarity of TCR sharing across patients fell short of that in mice, possibly HLA-related.

Germline V CDR1 and CDR2: MNHEY, SMNVEV (reference sequence). V was pared by 5 bases and J by 5 bases, with 7 bases of the junction left unmatched. The CDR3 sequence is 15 residues long. The chain links TRBV27 to TRBJ2-5, with TRBD2 matching over 11 bases. The sequencing input was NKG2D-low CD8+ T cells sorted from blood. The receptor's source is a human donor with alopecia areata. The CDR3 is CASSPLAGETETQYF. The CDR3 DNA reads as TGTGCCAGCAGTCCACTAGCGGGAGAGACGGAGACCCAGTACTTC.